This record covers a single T cell receptor (beta chain). What it binds is unknown. Via MiXCR, TCRdb re-called the reads, giving one row per CDR3 protein. The sample contains approximately 730,000 distinct CDR3 sequences, 30% to 40% of which appear only once. This sample was taken from a study of T cell repertoires in cytomegalovirus infection. Study at large: Public TCR beta signatures marked donors with CMV infection and the matching HLA.

Germline V CDR1 and CDR2: KGHSH, LQKENI. V was shortened by 6 bases and J by 4 bases, with 19 bases between the two germline ends. The CDR3 consists of 16 residues. This TCR came from a human donor in good health (CMV status not recorded). Some clones in this sample may be carry-over from other donors' samples. The sample consisted of cultured PBMCs, taken from culture after CMV antigen stimulation. The chain combines TRBV18 with TRBJ2-1, with D possibly matching TRBD1 (7 bases). For the CDR3, the DNA is TGTGCCAGCTCCCAAGGAGGGACAGACCTATACAATGAGCAGTTCTTC. It encodes CASSQGGTDLYNEQFF.